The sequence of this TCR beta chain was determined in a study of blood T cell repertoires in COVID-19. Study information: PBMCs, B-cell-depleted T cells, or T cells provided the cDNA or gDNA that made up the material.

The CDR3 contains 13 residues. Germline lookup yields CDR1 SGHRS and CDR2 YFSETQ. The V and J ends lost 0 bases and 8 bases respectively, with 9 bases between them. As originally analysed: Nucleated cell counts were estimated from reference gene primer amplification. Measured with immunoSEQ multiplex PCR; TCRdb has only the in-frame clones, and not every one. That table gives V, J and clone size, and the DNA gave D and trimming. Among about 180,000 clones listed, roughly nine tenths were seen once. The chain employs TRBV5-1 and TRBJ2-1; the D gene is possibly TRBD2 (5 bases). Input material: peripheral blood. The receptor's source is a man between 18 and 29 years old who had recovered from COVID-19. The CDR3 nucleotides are TGCGCCAGCAGCTTGGGGATGGACTATGAGCAGTTCTTC. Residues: CASSLGMDYEQFF.